The clone carrying this TCR beta chain was seen at least ten times. The entry originates in a study of tumor-infiltrating lymphocytes in primary liver carcinoma. Study details: Samples produced roughly 3.5 to 7.5 million productive TCRbeta reads, comparable across tissue types.

It was unsorted whole blood that yielded blood RNA, and germline DNA was also extracted. Roughly 4 milliliters of peripheral blood were collected before surgery. TCR beta cDNA was made from around 460 ng total RNA with a constant-region primer. Employing slightly modified ARM-PCR, three nested multiplex PCR rounds were run, and these gave rise to the TCR beta libraries. The first two PCR rounds used TRBV1-TRBV30 primers with a Cbeta primer, around 10 cycles each. In TCRdb, the multiplex PCR reads were re-called with MiXCR into one record per CDR3 protein. The table lists 330,000 or so distinct CDR3 sequences, 65% of them singletons. The CDR3 is 14 residues long. In germline, CDR1 is WNHNN, CDR2 SYGVQD (reference sequence). V was pared by 0 bases and J by 10 bases, with 2 bases of the junction left unmatched.

This clonotype was sampled from a man in his forties with primary liver carcinoma and hepatitis B virus infection. The chain carries TRBV10-1 and TRBJ2-1; 11 positions match TRBD2. Sequencing used peripheral blood. As DNA, the CDR3 is TGCGCCAGCAGTGAGTCCTGGACTAGCGGGGAGCAGTTCTTC. Residues: CASSESWTSGEQFF.